This is a list of T cell receptor beta chains from one sample in a study of response to subunit inactivated influenza vaccine. MiXCR was run by TCRdb on the RT-PCR reads, yielding one entry per CDR3 protein. The data hold 590,000 or so distinct CDR3 sequences, with 12% to 15% observed a single time. Here the sequenced sample was PBMCs from blood, taken approximately 15 days before vaccination. These receptors were obtained from a man aged 50-59 years who received an inactivated influenza vaccine. The CDR3 runs from the conserved cysteine through the conserved F or W. Fields, in order: J gene, V gene, D gene, clone size, CDR3 protein, CDR3 DNA. The D gene is left open where the match is weak. Expanded clones are given a class, and other clones once, few, many or no size at all.

j_gene: TRBJ1-2; v_gene: TRBV7-9; d_gene: NA; abundance: few; CDR3aa: CASSLEEGTGYTF; CDR3nt: TGTGCCAGCAGCTTAGAAGAGGGGACCGGCTACACCTTC
j_gene: TRBJ2-7; v_gene: TRBV6-5; d_gene: TRBD2; abundance: NA; CDR3aa: CASSYLVAGGPNEQYF; CDR3nt: TGTGCCAGCAGTTACCTCGTAGCGGGAGGGCCGAACGAGCAGTACTTC
j_gene: TRBJ1-4; v_gene: TRBV20-1; d_gene: TRBD1; abundance: few; CDR3aa: CSARDSSWDSYEKLFF; CDR3nt: TGCAGTGCTAGAGATTCATCATGGGACAGCTATGAAAAACTGTTTTTT
j_gene: TRBJ1-1; v_gene: TRBV28; d_gene: NA; abundance: NA; CDR3aa: CASSLPPGGGTEAFF; CDR3nt: TGTGCCAGCAGTTTACCTCCGGGTGGGGGCACTGAAGCTTTCTTT
j_gene: TRBJ2-3; v_gene: TRBV5-1; d_gene: NA; abundance: few; CDR3aa: CASSLGRAESTDTQYF; CDR3nt: TGCGCCAGCAGCTTGGGCAGGGCTGAAAGCACAGATACGCAGTATTTT
j_gene: TRBJ2-3; v_gene: TRBV10-3; d_gene: NA; abundance: few; CDR3aa: CAISASEYTDTQYF; CDR3nt: TGTGCCATCAGCGCTAGCGAATACACAGATACGCAGTATTTT
j_gene: TRBJ2-1; v_gene: TRBV10-3; d_gene: TRBD1; abundance: many; CDR3aa: CAISEFGQGRNNEQFF; CDR3nt: TGTGCCATCAGTGAGTTCGGACAGGGGCGAAACAATGAGCAGTTCTTC
j_gene: TRBJ2-7; v_gene: TRBV20-1; d_gene: NA; abundance: few; CDR3aa: CSATQPGSGYEQYF; CDR3nt: TGCAGTGCTACCCAACCGGGGAGTGGGTACGAGCAGTACTTC
j_gene: TRBJ2-1; v_gene: TRBV7-9; d_gene: NA; abundance: few; CDR3aa: CASSLYGDAYNEQFF; CDR3nt: TGTGCCAGCAGCTTATATGGCGACGCGTACAATGAGCAGTTCTTC
j_gene: TRBJ2-1; v_gene: TRBV11-2; d_gene: NA; abundance: few; CDR3aa: CASSLAMHNEQFF; CDR3nt: TGTGCCAGCAGCCTTGCAATGCACAATGAGCAGTTCTTC
j_gene: TRBJ2-7; v_gene: TRBV12-3/TRBV12-4; d_gene: NA; abundance: few; CDR3aa: CASSLRPGRDEQYF; CDR3nt: TGTGCCAGCAGTTTACGTCCTGGCAGGGACGAGCAGTACTTC
j_gene: TRBJ2-7; v_gene: TRBV20-1; d_gene: TRBD2; abundance: few; CDR3aa: CSARDLGTSGFSYEQYF; CDR3nt: TGCAGTGCTAGAGATCTGGGAACTAGCGGGTTTTCCTACGAGCAGTACTTC
j_gene: TRBJ2-5; v_gene: TRBV4-3; d_gene: TRBD1; abundance: NA; CDR3aa: CASSQDQQGKETQYF; CDR3nt: TGCGCCAGCAGCCAAGATCAACAGGGGAAGGAGACCCAGTACTTC
j_gene: TRBJ2-1; v_gene: TRBV3-1; d_gene: NA; abundance: few; CDR3aa: CASRSGPGEGDEQFF; CDR3nt: TGTGCCAGCAGATCGGGGCCGGGAGAAGGCGATGAGCAGTTCTTC
j_gene: TRBJ2-7; v_gene: TRBV20-1; d_gene: TRBD2; abundance: many; CDR3aa: CSAGTGLAGGEQYF; CDR3nt: TGCAGTGCTGGGACGGGACTAGCGGGAGGGGAGCAGTACTTC
j_gene: TRBJ1-2; v_gene: TRBV5-4; d_gene: TRBD1; abundance: few; CDR3aa: CASSSGQGANGYTF; CDR3nt: TGTGCCAGCAGCTCCGGACAGGGGGCGAATGGCTACACCTTC
j_gene: TRBJ2-7; v_gene: TRBV6-2/TRBV6-3; d_gene: TRBD1; abundance: few; CDR3aa: CASSYRGTSHEQYF; CDR3nt: TGTGCCAGCAGCTACAGGGGTACGTCCCACGAGCAGTACTTC
j_gene: TRBJ2-7; v_gene: TRBV4-2; d_gene: NA; abundance: NA; CDR3aa: CASSQVGTSGAYEQYF; CDR3nt: TGTGCCAGCAGCCAAGTCGGCACGTCAGGCGCCTACGAGCAGTACTTC
j_gene: TRBJ2-4; v_gene: TRBV27; d_gene: NA; abundance: once; CDR3aa: CASSLSGTMTKNIQYF; CDR3nt: TGTGCCAGCAGTTTATCTGGAACAATGACGAAAAACATTCAGTACTTC
j_gene: TRBJ2-7; v_gene: TRBV27; d_gene: NA; abundance: many; CDR3aa: CASSLGAGPSYEQYF; CDR3nt: TGTGCTAGCAGCTTAGGGGCGGGGCCCTCCTACGAGCAGTACTTC
j_gene: TRBJ1-2; v_gene: TRBV7-2; d_gene: NA; abundance: NA; CDR3aa: CASSLVAARGYTF; CDR3nt: TGTGCCAGCAGCTTAGTGGCAGCCAGGGGCTACACCTTC
j_gene: TRBJ2-1; v_gene: TRBV12-3/TRBV12-4; d_gene: NA; abundance: NA; CDR3aa: CASSPDRSPYNEQFF; CDR3nt: TGTGCCAGCAGTCCCGACAGGTCCCCGTACAATGAGCAGTTCTTC
j_gene: TRBJ1-2; v_gene: TRBV9; d_gene: NA; abundance: once; CDR3aa: CASIVENTYYGYTF; CDR3nt: TGTGCCAGCATCGTAGAAAACACTTACTATGGCTACACCTTC
j_gene: TRBJ1-6; v_gene: TRBV5-6; d_gene: TRBD1; abundance: many; CDR3aa: CASSEGQGLNSPLHF; CDR3nt: TGTGCCAGCAGCGAGGGACAGGGCCTTAATTCACCCCTCCACTTT
j_gene: TRBJ2-1; v_gene: TRBV7-2; d_gene: NA; abundance: few; CDR3aa: CASSLIGLGEWVF; CDR3nt: TGTGCCAGCAGCTTAATTGGGTTGGGCGAGTGGGTCTTC